Following are 28 T cell receptor beta chains from one sample sequenced in a study of T cells in Graves' hyperthyroidism and ophthalmopathy. TCR beta CDR3 region amplification was performed from RNA transcripts. TCR CDR3 underwent first-round RT-PCR with the HTBI primer set. MiXCR, run by TCRdb on the multiplex PCR reads, gives a single entry per CDR3 protein. The table lists hundreds of thousands of distinct CDR3 sequences, 15% to 20% of them singletons. The sequenced sample consisted of blood. The origin of the receptors is a man aged 40-50 years with Graves' ophthalmopathy.

Ten or more counts support this clonotype. V usage is TRBV7-2 and J usage is TRBJ1-5; D is ambiguous. The CDR3 has 13 amino acids. Trimming left V 8 bases short and J 6 bases short, with 14 bases between. CDR1 and CDR2 from the germline V gene are SGHTA and FQGNSA. The CDR3 spells CASARTGGQPQHF. The CDR3 DNA follows: TGTGCCAGCGCTAGGACGGGTGGTCAGCCCCAGCATTTT.

The V and J genes are TRBV28 and TRBJ2-1; no definite D call. Germline CDR1 MDHEN, CDR2 SYDVKM. The length of the CDR3 is 12 residues. Trimming removed 8 bases at V and 9 bases at J, with 14 bases between. For the CDR3, the DNA is TGTGCCAGCCGCCCCGTTCTCGGTGAGCAGTTCTTC. Translation: CASRPVLGEQFF.

The J gene is TRBJ1-5, the V gene TRBV20-1; D is perhaps TRBD1 (5 bases). The CDR3 contains 14 residues. Germline CDR1 and CDR2: DFQATT and SNEGSKA (reference sequence). The germline V and J ends were trimmed by 5 bases and 2 bases, with 13 bases remaining between them. CDR3 in amino acids: CSAGAVRRNQPQHF. The CDR3 DNA reads TGCAGTGCTGGGGCTGTACGACGCAATCAGCCCCAGCATTTT.

This clonotype occurred many times. The genes are TRBV20-1 and TRBJ2-5, with D maybe TRBD1 (5 bases). V was pared by 2 bases and J by 1 base, with 8 bases between. This CDR3 region has 13 residues. Per germline, CDR1 DFQATT and CDR2 SNEGSKA (reference sequence). In nucleotides, the CDR3 is TGCAGTGCTAGACAGGGATTCCAAGAGACCCAGTACTTC. The encoded protein is CSARQGFQETQYF.

This clonotype was counted between two and nine times. A much bigger clone sits one base away, suggesting this may be a read error. The rearrangement links TRBV27 to TRBJ2-7; TRBD1 agrees at 8 bases. Germline V gives CDR1 MNHEY, CDR2 SMNVEV (reference sequence). The CDR3 length is 14 residues. J lost 6 bases, V lost 5 bases, and 9 bases had no gene match. This CDR3 is CASSAADRAIEQYF. Here the CDR3 DNA reads TGTGCCAGCAGTGCCGCGGACAGGGCCATCGAGCAGTACTTC.

This clonotype was seen more than once but under ten times. The V and J genes are TRBV7-2 and TRBJ1-2; D may be TRBD1 (6 bases). This CDR3 comprises 14 residues. Trimming took off 5 bases at V and 7 bases at J, with 17 bases between the two ends. CDR1 is SGHTA, CDR2 FQGNSA, per germline. The CDR3 DNA reads as TGTGCCAGCAGCCCGAGAGAGGGGGTGGCTGGCTACACCTTC. This sequence encodes CASSPREGVAGYTF.

The chain joins TRBV6-1 to TRBJ2-7; D ambiguous. Germline-derived CDR1 and CDR2 are MNHNS and SASEGT. The CDR3 has 13 amino acids. Trimming took off 7 bases at V and 6 bases at J, with 16 bases between the two ends. CDR3 residues: CASMSNDVGEQYF. CDR3 bases: TGTGCCAGCATGAGCAACGATGTTGGCGAGCAGTACTTC.

This clonotype was counted many times. V and J are TRBV7-8 and TRBJ2-7; no clear D. V was clipped by 5 bases and J by 0 bases, with 14 bases between them. CDR1 and CDR2 (germline): SGHVS, FQNEAQ. The CDR3 sequence is 15 residues long. CDR3 residues: CASSVGPTSSYEQYF. The CDR3 DNA reads TGTGCCAGCAGCGTTGGACCTACGAGCTCCTACGAGCAGTACTTC. Full variable domain (missing parts from reference TRBV7-8 and TRBJ2-7): GAGVSQSPRYKVAKRGQDVALRCDPISGHVSLFWYQQALGQGPEFLTYFQNEAQLDKSGLPSDRFFAERPEGSVSTLKIQRTQQEDSAVYLCASSVGPTSSYEQYFGPGTRLTVT.

The table lists this clonotype with many counts. The chain links TRBV28 to TRBJ2-7, with 11 bases matching TRBD2. Germline V gene sequence: CDR1 MDHEN, CDR2 SYDVKM. CDR3 size: 19 residues. V shed 0 bases and J 2 bases; nucleotides not matched to a gene: 12. CDR3 residues: CASSLWGGVLAGATYEQYF. CDR3 in DNA: TGTGCCAGCAGTTTATGGGGGGGGGTACTAGCGGGAGCGACCTACGAGCAGTACTTC.

This clonotype was counted ten times or more. The V call is TRBV18, the J call TRBJ2-1; D ambiguous. CDR1 is KGHSH and CDR2 is LQKENI in the germline V gene. V was cut by 8 bases and J by 7 bases, with 9 bases left in between. The CDR3 covers 11 residues. CDR3 DNA: TGTGCCAGCGCGCCTCAGAATGAGCAGTTCTTC. The encoded protein is CASAPQNEQFF.

This clonotype was counted ten times or more. The chain is built from TRBV7-2 and TRBJ2-7, with D perhaps TRBD1 or TRBD2 (7 bases each). The CDR3 runs 16 residues. The V gene lost 1 base and the J gene lost 3 bases, with 16 bases spanning the gap. Germline V lookup: CDR1 SGHTA, CDR2 FQGNSA. The CDR3 loop reads CASSLVAQGGIYEQYF. CDR3 nucleotide sequence: TGTGCCAGCAGCTTAGTGGCCCAGGGGGGGATCTACGAGCAGTACTTC.

This clonotype was seen many times. V is TRBV28 and J is TRBJ1-1; D is uncertain. The CDR3 consists of 16 residues. Germline CDR1 and CDR2: MDHEN and SYDVKM. V was trimmed by 8 bases and J by 1 base, leaving 20 bases between them. This chain's CDR3 is CASSSPHGRPNTEAFF. The DNA of the CDR3 is TGTGCCAGCTCGTCCCCCCACGGGCGGCCGAACACTGAAGCTTTCTTT. The whole variable domain, remainder taken from reference TRBV28 and TRBJ1-1, is DVKVTQSSRYLVKRTGEKVFLECVQDMDHENMFWYRQDPGLGLRLIYFSYDVKMKEKGDIPEGYSVSREKKERFSLILESASTNQTSMYLCASSSPHGRPNTEAFFGQGTRLTVV.

V gene TRBV7-9 combines with J gene TRBJ1-5; unclear D gene. In germline, CDR1 is SEHNR, CDR2 FQNEAQ (reference sequence). Trimming left V 3 bases short and J 7 bases short, with 10 bases between. The CDR3 length is 13 residues. The chain's CDR3 is CASSLDAGQPQHF. Here the CDR3 DNA reads TGTGCCAGCAGCTTGGACGCGGGGCAGCCCCAGCATTTT.

The chain couples TRBV11-2 to TRBJ2-2, with 8 bases matching TRBD2. The V and J ends lost 4 bases and 4 bases, in that order; junction bases with no gene match: 8. Germline-derived CDR1 and CDR2 are SGHAT and FQNNGV. The CDR3 has 16 residues. The CDR3 is CASSSLAGRGTGELFF. The CDR3 DNA follows: TGTGCCAGCAGCTCCTTAGCGGGAAGAGGCACCGGGGAGCTGTTTTTT.

The rearrangement joins TRBV5-1 to TRBJ1-1; 7 bases map to TRBD1. Per germline, CDR1 SGHRS and CDR2 YFSETQ. V lost 1 base to trimming and J lost 0 bases; unmatched junction nucleotides: 9. The CDR3 spans 17 residues. The DNA for the CDR3 is TGCGCCAGCAGCTTGAGGGGGCGCGTTAGTTTGAACACTGAAGCTTTCTTT. This gives the protein CASSLRGRVSLNTEAFF.

This clonotype was detected a few times. The chain employs TRBV7-2 and TRBJ2-1; D perhaps matches TRBD2 (6 bases). CDR1 SGHTA and CDR2 FQGNSA come from the germline V gene. There are 15 residues in the CDR3. V was clipped by 3 bases and J by 4 bases, with 13 bases between them. The CDR3 DNA is TGTGCCAGCAGCTTGGGGACTTCAACTTACAATGAGCAGTTCTTC. It is translated as CASSLGTSTYNEQFF.

This clonotype has just a few counts. The rearrangement uses TRBV7-9 and TRBJ2-7; TRBD2 is a possible D gene (5 bases). The CDR3 is 14 residues long. Germline V CDR1 and CDR2: SEHNR, FQNEAQ (reference sequence). The germline V and J ends were trimmed by 2 bases and 0 bases, with 8 bases remaining between them. CDR3 in amino acids: CASSLSLASYEQYF. CDR3 nucleotides: TGTGCCAGCAGCTTATCCCTAGCCTCCTACGAGCAGTACTTC.

This clonotype came up a few times. The DNA is left out, because the CDR3 cannot be placed on it with certainty; the CDR3 is given as TCRdb lists it. This rearrangement joins TRBV12-3 or TRBV12-4 to TRBJ2-2; TRBD2, the D gene given by the table, was not confirmed from the DNA. Counting both end residues, the CDR3 totals 16 amino acids. This CDR3 is CASSRTSGGPPGSCFF.

The table lists this clonotype with many counts. The chain has TRBV2 and TRBJ2-7, with D perhaps matching TRBD1 (6 bases). The CDR3 totals 14 residues. V lost 7 bases and J 1 base, leaving 14 bases between the germline ends. The V gene's germline CDR1 is SNHLY and CDR2 FYNNEI. In DNA form, the CDR3 reads TGTGCCAGCAAAATTGGACAGTCTTCCTACGAGCAGTACTTC. As protein: CASKIGQSSYEQYF.

The V and J genes are TRBV24-1 and TRBJ2-2, with TRBD2 identical over 7 bases. The CDR3 consists of 15 residues. V shed 2 bases, J shed 2 bases, and the junction held 1 base outside the gene matches. Germline assignment: CDR1 KGHDR and CDR2 SFDVKD. DNA of the CDR3: TGTGCCACCAGTGATTGGGGGGGAAACACCGGGGAGCTGTTTTTT. This sequence encodes CATSDWGGNTGELFF.

The chain links TRBV4-2 to TRBJ1-1; D call uncertain. V lost 0 bases and J 11 bases, leaving 13 bases between the germline ends. The germline V gene encodes CDR1 LGHNA and CDR2 YNFKEQ. This CDR3 region has 13 residues. Here the CDR3 reads CASSQDLWLPAFF. The CDR3 nucleotides read TGTGCCAGCAGCCAAGATCTGTGGCTCCCCGCTTTCTTT.

This clonotype was counted at least ten times. J is TRBJ2-7 and V is TRBV12-3 or TRBV12-4; a possible D gene is TRBD1 (6 bases). V lost 7 bases and J 7 bases, leaving 20 bases between the germline ends. This CDR3 is 14 amino acids long. CDR3 protein: CASTSEGGRGEQYF. The CDR3 region has the DNA TGTGCCAGCACCTCGGAAGGGGGTCGTGGAGAGCAGTACTTC.

This chain connects TRBV6-1 to TRBJ2-7, with TRBD1 as a possible D gene (7 bases). The CDR3 is 13 residues long. V shed 10 bases and J shed 6 bases, with 19 bases lying between them. The germline gives CDR1 MNHNS, CDR2 SASEGT. This CDR3 is CATGGKASLEQYF. In nucleotides, the CDR3 is TGTGCCACAGGGGGGAAAGCGTCCCTCGAGCAGTACTTC.

This clonotype was found a few times. The CDR3 DNA sequence: TGTGCCATCAATGGACAGTCCAATGAGCAGTTCTTC. It yields the protein CAINGQSNEQFF. This chain uses TRBV10-3 with TRBJ2-1, with a possible D match to TRBD1 (6 bases). The CDR3 is 12 amino acids. Germline lookup yields CDR1 ENHRY and CDR2 SYGVKD. Trimming shortened V by 7 bases and J by 6 bases, and 10 bases separated the two germline ends.

This clonotype was detected many times. The V gene is TRBV12-3 or TRBV12-4, the J gene TRBJ2-5; TRBD1 matches 8 bases. Trimming removed 3 bases from V and 5 bases from J; junction bases left unmatched: 11. This CDR3 region has 16 residues. This CDR3 is CASSFPLGQARETQYF. CDR3 coding DNA: TGTGCCAGCAGTTTCCCCCTGGGACAGGCGAGGGAGACCCAGTACTTC.

This clonotype was recorded at least ten times. The chain has TRBV3-1 and TRBJ1-6; 8 bases line up with TRBD1. Per germline, CDR1 LGHDT and CDR2 YNNKEL (reference sequence). V shed 0 bases, J shed 9 bases, and the junction held 7 bases outside the gene matches. The CDR3 is 16 residues long. The CDR3: CASSQDGTGVSSPLHF. The CDR3 coding sequence is TGTGCCAGCAGCCAAGACGGGACAGGCGTCAGTTCACCCCTCCACTTT. The full variable domain, its missing parts supplied by reference TRBV3-1 and TRBJ1-6, is DTAVSQTPKYLVTQMGNDKSIKCEQNLGHDTMYWYKQDSKKFLKIMFSYNNKELIINETVPNRFSPKSPDKAHLNLHINSLELGDSAVYFCASSQDGTGVSSPLHFGNGTRLTVT.

V usage is TRBV7-9 and J usage is TRBJ2-1; TRBD2 is a possible D gene (5 bases). The germline V gene encodes CDR1 SEHNR and CDR2 FQNEAQ (reference sequence). CDR3 size: 13 residues. V lost 5 bases and J lost 8, with 13 bases in between. CDR3: CASSLLVGDEQFF. The CDR3 region has the DNA TGTGCCAGCAGCCTCCTCGTGGGAGATGAGCAGTTCTTC.

This chain connects TRBV5-1 to TRBJ2-6; 7 bases line up with TRBD2. CDR3 length: 18 residues. The J segment lost 4 bases and the V segment lost 0 bases, leaving 10 bases of the junction unmatched. Germline V gene sequence: CDR1 SGHRS, CDR2 YFSETQ. CDR3 sequence reads: CASSLEPMGGSGANVLTF. The CDR3 nucleotides are TGCGCCAGCAGCTTGGAGCCGATGGGGGGGTCAGGGGCCAACGTCCTGACTTTC.